This T cell receptor (beta chain) was recorded in a study of T-cell reconstitution after alpha-beta-depleted transplantation in children. Using unique molecular identifiers, the investigators prepared the TCRbeta library. TCRdb fed the PCR reads into MiXCR, producing one record per CDR3 protein. The sample carries hundreds of thousands of distinct CDR3 sequences, roughly 7.7% recorded once. The ends were cut back, 0 bases at V and 7 bases at J, with 19 bases in the middle. The CDR3 has 15 residues. Germline lookup yields CDR1 DFQATT and CDR2 SNEGSKA (reference sequence). Ten or more counts support this clonotype. Its antigen is undetermined. The study's findings and limits: In patients about two months after transplant, alpha-beta T cells reportedly arose from several hundred expanded graft clones. For some patients, TCRbeta diversity was high at day 60 because of recipient T cells and thymic progenitors that survived. When one year had passed after transplant, most T-cell counts and diversity came from newly produced T cells.

This TCR derives from a male patient aged 10-17 years who had a stem cell transplant for acute lymphoblastic leukemia, so the T cells may come from the graft donor. This sequence joins TRBV20-1 and TRBJ2-7; perhaps TRBD2 as D (5 bases). The sequenced sample was PBMCs, mostly from graft donor cells, obtained 180 days after TCRalphabeta/CD19-depleted stem cell transplant. The CDR3 DNA reads as TGCAGTGCTAGAGATATGGGGAGCCTCCTTGGAGAGCAGTACTTC. This translates into CSARDMGSLLGEQYF.